The 21 T cell receptor beta chains below come from one sample, sequenced in a study of PD-L1 blockade in urothelial cancer. As for time point: peripheral blood 6 weeks after treatment start. This table comes from immunoSEQ multiplex PCR, and its TCRdb copy is limited to in-frame clones, with some not included. The table records approximately 38,000 clones, 65% to 90% of them present only once. The starting material was PBMCs, obtained around atezolizumab (anti-PD-L1) treatment. These receptors were collected from a man in his 60s with urothelial cancer.

This sequence joins TRBV11-1 and TRBJ1-6; weak D call: TRBD1 (6 bases). The CDR3 sequence is 15 residues long. Deletions cut 0 bases from V and 10 bases from J, with 13 bases between. Germline values: CDR1 SGHAT, CDR2 FQDESV (reference sequence). The CDR3 protein is CASSLAQGWKSPLHF. The CDR3 nucleotides are TGTGCCAGCAGCTTAGCGCAGGGGTGGAAATCACCCCTCCACTTT.

J is TRBJ2-5 and V is TRBV11-2, with 9 bases fitting TRBD2. CDR1 SGHAT and CDR2 FQNNGV come from the germline V gene. The trim removed 8 bases at V and 4 bases at J, leaving 5 bases unmatched. CDR3 length: 13 residues. CDR3 in DNA: TGTGCCAGCCGTCCTAGCGGGGTAGAGACCCAGTACTTC. It codes for CASRPSGVETQYF.

This clone is large. The gene calls are TRBV29-1 and TRBJ2-2, with TRBD2 matching over 8 bases. Trimming at V came to 5 bases and at J to 7 bases, leaving 9 bases not matched to a gene. Germline CDR1 is SQVTM and CDR2 is ANQGSEA. The CDR3 sequence is 14 residues long. Here the CDR3 DNA reads TGCAGCGTTTCCACCCCGGGGGGGATCGGGGAGCTGTTTTTT. It encodes CSVSTPGGIGELFF.

The rearrangement uses TRBV18 and TRBJ1-1, with 12 bases that match TRBD1. The CDR3 has 19 amino acids. Germline CDR1 is KGHSH and CDR2 is LQKENI. The junction had 15 bases not matched to a gene; V was cut back by 3 bases and J by 4 bases. CDR3 in DNA: TGTGCCAGCTCACCCGTCCTGCCGGGGACAGGGGGCCGAGGCACTGAAGCTTTCTTT. Protein: CASSPVLPGTGGRGTEAFF.

This chain links TRBV10-3 with TRBJ1-1; 7 bases match TRBD1. CDR1 is ENHRY, CDR2 SYGVKD, per germline. This CDR3 has 16 amino acids. V was clipped by 7 bases and J by 4 bases; unmatched bases: 15. CDR3 amino acids: CAITDLEGARGTEAFF. In DNA, the CDR3 is TGTGCCATCACAGATCTAGAGGGGGCGCGAGGCACTGAAGCTTTCTTT.

This clone showed up just a few times. The chain is built from TRBV5-1 and TRBJ1-2, with TRBD1 identical over 7 bases. The V gene end was trimmed by 1 base and the J gene end by 7 bases; junction bases not matched to a gene: 1. The CDR3 consists of 12 residues. In germline, CDR1 is SGHRS, CDR2 YFSETQ. CDR3 sequence (DNA): TGCGCCAGCAGCTTGAGGGACAGTGGCTACACCTTC. It specifies CASSLRDSGYTF. The full variable domain, with the rest looked up from reference TRBV5-1 and TRBJ1-2, is KAGVTQTPRYLIKTRGQQVTLSCSPISGHRSVSWYQQTPGQGLQFLFEYFSETQRNKGNFPGRFSGRQFSNSRSEMNVSTLELGDSALYLCASSLRDSGYTFGSGTRLTVV.

CDR3 loop: CASSTGLAALTDLAKNIQYF. The CDR3 region has the DNA TGCGCCAGCAGCACCGGACTAGCGGCTCTCACGGACTTAGCCAAAAACATTCAGTACTTC. J is TRBJ2-4 and V is TRBV5-1, with TRBD2 identical over 10 bases. V trimming: 4 bases; J trimming: 0 bases; junction bases outside the gene matches: 16. Germline-derived CDR1 and CDR2 are SGHRS and YFSETQ. The CDR3 is made up of 20 amino acids.

Of note for this clone: This same CDR3 is encoded by further DNA sequences in the sample. The chain uses TRBV6-4 and TRBJ1-1; tentative D call: TRBD1 (5 bases). Between the trimmed V and J ends, which lost 4 bases and 1 base, there was a span of 7 bases. The CDR3 covers 13 residues. CDR1 is MRHNA, CDR2 SNTAGT, per germline. The CDR3 DNA follows: TGTGCCAGCAGTGTAACAGGGAACACTGAAGCTTTCTTT. Protein product: CASSVTGNTEAFF.

The table lists this clone with a few counts. CDR3: CSAQDSHTQYF. CDR3 sequence (DNA): TGCAGTGCTCAGGACAGCCATACGCAGTATTTT. This sequence joins TRBV20-1 and TRBJ2-3, with a weak D call TRBD1 (6 bases). This CDR3 region has 11 residues. V was shortened by 5 bases and J by 7 bases, with 10 bases between the two germline ends. Germline CDR1 and CDR2: DFQATT and SNEGSKA (reference sequence).

The V and J genes are TRBV7-2 and TRBJ2-1; 10 bases are shared with TRBD2. Germline V gene data show CDR1 as SGHTA and CDR2 as FQGNSA. The CDR3 sequence is 17 residues long. V gave up 4 bases and J gave up 2 bases; unmatched junction bases: 8. In DNA, the CDR3 is TGTGCCAGCAGCTCAATCGGACTAGCGGCCACCTACAATGAGCAGTTCTTC. It specifies CASSSIGLAATYNEQFF.

The J gene is TRBJ1-2, the V gene TRBV5-5; D is perhaps TRBD1 (6 bases). The CDR3 spans 14 residues. V lost 4 bases and J 4 bases, leaving 14 bases between the germline ends. The germline gives CDR1 SGHKS, CDR2 YYEKEE (reference sequence). The CDR3 DNA is TGTGCCAGCAGCCCTGGACAGACGAGCTATGGCTACACCTTC. Its protein is CASSPGQTSYGYTF.

V gene TRBV30 combines with J gene TRBJ2-5; 7 positions agree with TRBD1. CDR3 size: 14 residues. Germline trimming cut 0 bases from V and 4 bases from J; bases unmatched to any gene: 5. Germline values: CDR1 GTSNPN, CDR2 SVGIG (reference sequence). CDR3 sequence reads: CAWSVQGRRETQYF. For the CDR3, the DNA is TGTGCCTGGAGTGTACAGGGGCGGCGAGAGACCCAGTACTTC.

This chain joins TRBV9 and TRBJ1-2; D is unclear. V lost 3 bases and J lost 3, with 6 bases in between. CDR3 length equals 12 residues. The germline V gene encodes CDR1 SGDLS and CDR2 YYNGEE. The CDR3 loop reads CASSGGYYGYTF. The CDR3 nucleotides are TGTGCCAGCAGCGGAGGGTACTATGGCTACACCTTC.

The chain employs TRBV9 and TRBJ2-7; D perhaps matches TRBD2 (5 bases). In germline, CDR1 is SGDLS, CDR2 YYNGEE. Deletions cut 3 bases from V and 6 bases from J, with 19 bases between. The CDR3 length is 15 residues. The CDR3 sequence: CASSASALQGGEQYF. DNA for the CDR3: TGTGCCAGCAGCGCCTCGGCCCTCCAAGGAGGCGAGCAGTACTTC.

The rearrangement uses TRBV5-1 and TRBJ2-1, with TRBD2 identical over 8 bases. Germline lookup yields CDR1 SGHRS and CDR2 YFSETQ. This CDR3 spans 16 amino acids. The V and J ends lost 0 bases and 9 bases, in that order; junction bases with no gene match: 11. The CDR3 nucleotides read TGCGCCAGCAGCTTGGATGCCGGGAGGGGTCTGGGTGAGCAGTTCTTC. Amino acid sequence: CASSLDAGRGLGEQFF.

V and J are TRBV7-9 and TRBJ2-5, with D perhaps matching TRBD2 (5 bases). Germline CDR1 SEHNR, CDR2 FQNEAQ (reference sequence). V was pared by 3 bases and J by 5 bases, with 16 bases between. The CDR3 is 15 residues long. CDR3 DNA: TGTGCCAGCAGCTTTTCGACTATGGGATCGGAGACCCAGTACTTC. Protein: CASSFSTMGSETQYF.

This sequence joins TRBV7-3 and TRBJ2-3; maybe TRBD2 (6 bases). With 2 bases removed from V and 4 bases from J, the gap between germline ends came to 19 bases. This CDR3 contains 17 residues. The germline V gene has CDR1 SGHTA and CDR2 FQGTGA. DNA of the CDR3: TGTGCCAGCAGCTTATCCCCGTCGGGACTGGCGTCAGATACGCAGTATTTT. This encodes CASSLSPSGLASDTQYF.

The V gene is TRBV18, the J gene TRBJ1-4, with D perhaps TRBD1 (5 bases). CDR1 and CDR2 from the germline V gene are KGHSH and LQKENI. This CDR3 has 15 residues. The ends were cut back, 4 bases at V and 1 base at J, with 10 bases in the middle. CDR3 loop: CASSLLGGTNEKLFF. In DNA, the CDR3 is TGTGCCAGCTCACTCCTGGGGGGAACTAATGAAAAACTGTTTTTT.

The chain joins TRBV29-1 to TRBJ1-1, with D maybe TRBD1 (6 bases). Germline V gives CDR1 SQVTM, CDR2 ANQGSEA. The V end was cut by 1 base, the J end by 4 bases, with 13 bases between. CDR3 length equals 14 residues. The CDR3 here is CSVEAKQGGTEAFF. In DNA form, the CDR3 reads TGCAGCGTTGAAGCCAAACAGGGCGGCACTGAAGCTTTCTTT.

This rearrangement joins TRBV5-6 to TRBJ2-4, with D hard to call. The germline gives CDR1 SGHDT, CDR2 YYEEEE. V lost 4 bases and J lost 0, with 14 bases in between. The CDR3 spans 16 residues. This CDR3 reads CASSHRRNLAKNIQYF. CDR3 sequence (DNA): TGTGCCAGCAGCCACCGGCGGAATCTAGCCAAAAACATTCAGTACTTC.

This chain joins TRBV5-1 and TRBJ1-1; weak D call: TRBD1 (6 bases). Germline-derived CDR1 and CDR2 are SGHRS and YFSETQ. The CDR3 spans 14 residues. Trimming took off 0 bases at V and 1 base at J, with 7 bases between the two ends. CDR3 DNA: TGCGCCAGCAGCTTGGAAGGGGGGAACACTGAAGCTTTCTTT. Residues: CASSLEGGNTEAFF.